This T cell receptor (beta chain) comes out of a study of blood T cells in healthy people across ages. Each sample had at least 6 million PBMCs isolated. General study points: Diversity was estimated from one million T cells, and these estimates were considered underestimates. Researchers said unsorted PBMCs prevented a conclusive naive versus antigen-experienced comparison.

Next came a second PCR, run for 7 to 11 cycles, which used a sample-barcoded 5' primer along with a J-beta primer mix. Every individual sample yielded 2.5 million or more paired-end reads (each containing CDR3). From the 5' RACE reads, TCRdb called clonotypes with MiXCR, one entry per CDR3 protein. The top ten clones hold 18% of a sample with about 1 million distinct CDR3 sequences, under 45% of them seen once. With regard to this clonotype: Its target is unknown.

Germline CDR1 and CDR2: DFQATT and SNEGSKA (reference sequence). After removal of 2 bases from V and 6 bases from J, the junction contained 11 bases not matched to a gene. The CDR3 consists of 16 residues. The chain employs TRBV20-1 and TRBJ2-1; TRBD2 agrees at 9 bases. This TCR was sampled from a woman aged 55-69 years in good health. Sequenced: blood. CDR3 in amino acids: CSARSPGLAGFNEQFF. The DNA for the CDR3 is TGCAGTGCTAGATCGCCGGGACTAGCCGGTTTCAATGAGCAGTTCTTC.